This T cell receptor beta chain came from a study of blood T cell repertoires in COVID-19. In the study overall: The study drew acute and convalescent COVID-19 samples from the United States, Italy and Spain.

In the source study's methods: Amplified reference gene primers provided the basis for estimating nucleated cell counts. TCRdb keeps only in-frame clones here, not all; method: immunoSEQ multiplex PCR. V and J calls and clone size come straight from that table; D and trimming were deduced from the DNA. The sample lists about 320,000 clones, 88% occurring once. Comments on this clone: A junction end diverges from the germline sequence, so it may reflect a read error.

The CDR3 loop spans 18 amino acids. The germline CDR1 and CDR2 sequences are LGHNT and FRNRAP. Seattle patients were enrolled during active infection and followed longitudinally. The TCR was taken from a woman younger than 45 with COVID-19, enrolled during active disease. The chain employs TRBV12-5 and TRBJ1-4; 11 nucleotides agree with TRBD1. The sample taken for sequencing was peripheral blood. The chain's CDR3 is CASGDTGTGGSTNEKLFF. The CDR3 bases are TGTGCTAGTGGTGATACCGGGACAGGGGGGTCGACTAATGAAAAACTATTTTTT. Drawing the rest from reference TRBV12-5 and TRBJ1-4, the complete variable domain is DARVTQTPRHKVTEMGQEVTMRCQPILGHNTVFWYRQTMMQGLELLAYFRNRAPLDDSGMPKDRFSAEMPDATLATLKIQPSEPRDSAVYFCASGDTGTGGSTNEKLFFGSGTQLSVL.